This T cell receptor (beta chain) originates from a study of T cell responses to AZD1222 COVID-19 vaccine. This table comes from immunoSEQ multiplex PCR, and its TCRdb copy is limited to in-frame clones, with some not included. The sample yields roughly 72,000 clones, about 91% seen once. To note about this clone: Antigen unknown.

Trimming took off 5 bases at V and 1 base at J, with 7 bases between the two ends. Germline CDR1 reads KGHDR; CDR2 reads SFDVKD. The CDR3 consists of 14 residues. Points from the study as a whole: Of spike-specific TCRs, nearly half reportedly target regions left unmutated in variants. Repertoire sampling was restricted to post-peak T cell response timepoints. Mostly white British, mostly female donors; authors suggested clonal diversity may be underestimated.

Here the sequenced sample was peripheral blood, taken 28 days after the second dose of the MenACWY control vaccine. This chain connects TRBV24-1 to TRBJ2-2; the D gene is possibly TRBD1 (5 bases). The source of this sequence is an adult who received the MenACWY meningococcal vaccine as a control. The CDR3 DNA reads as TGTGCCACCAGTGGACAGCTGAACACCGGGGAGCTGTTTTTT. Protein sequence: CATSGQLNTGELFF.